This entry lists 28 T cell receptor beta chains sequenced from one sample in a study of glioma-infiltrating T cells. TCR alpha and beta CDR3 regions were amplified from RNA using iRepertoire nested multiplex PCR. TCRdb called the multiplex PCR reads again in MiXCR, with one record for every CDR3 protein. The top ten clones hold about 12% of a sample with around 350,000 distinct CDR3 sequences, 41% of them seen once. The material sequenced was glioma tissue, nonneoplastic brain tissue, or PBMCs (not recorded which). These TCRs come from a human donor with low-grade glioma or glioblastoma, undergoing nonglioma brain surgery, or in good health (not recorded which).

This clonotype was picked up many times. The V gene is TRBV27, the J gene TRBJ1-1; D not certain. The germline gives CDR1 MNHEY, CDR2 SMNVEV (reference sequence). The germline V and J ends were trimmed by 6 bases and 1 base, with 18 bases remaining between them. This CDR3 contains 16 residues. This chain's CDR3 is CASRLTRLTSNTEAFF. CDR3 DNA: TGTGCCAGCAGACTGACACGGCTAACCTCGAACACTGAAGCTTTCTTT.

About this clonotype itself: Given a much more abundant clone one base away, this may be a read error. The chain uses TRBV6-2 or TRBV6-3 and TRBJ2-1; tentatively, D is TRBD2 (6 bases). Germline V gives CDR1 MNHEY, CDR2 SVGEGT. V was pared by 4 bases and J by 4 bases, with 17 bases between. The CDR3 is 16 amino acids. The CDR3 sequence is CASSSTNWREYNEQFF. The CDR3 DNA reads TGTGCCAGCAGTTCCACCAACTGGAGGGAGTACAATGAGCAGTTCTTC.

About this clonotype: This may be a read error: a much more frequent sequence differs by one nucleotide. V usage is TRBV6-6 and J usage is TRBJ1-2; no firm D call. The CDR3 totals 13 residues. The V end lost 6 bases, the J end lost 4 bases, and 12 bases lay between the germline ends. The germline CDR1 and CDR2 sequences are MNHNY and SVGAGI (reference sequence). CDR3 DNA sequence: TGTGCCAGCAGCGGCGGGTCCTGCTATGGCTACACCTTC. Translation gives CASSGGSCYGYTF.

This clonotype has ten or more counts. The chain recombines TRBV6-2 or TRBV6-3 with TRBJ1-5; D perhaps matches TRBD1 (6 bases). Per germline, CDR1 MNHEY and CDR2 SVGEGT. With 6 bases removed from V and 6 bases from J, the gap between germline ends came to 15 bases. This CDR3 is 14 amino acids long. The CDR3 sequence: CASSLDRTAQPQHF. The DNA for the CDR3 is TGTGCCAGCAGCCTTGACAGGACGGCTCAGCCCCAGCATTTT.

The rearrangement joins TRBV28 to TRBJ2-1; D may be TRBD2 (6 bases). Germline values: CDR1 MDHEN, CDR2 SYDVKM. The germline V and J ends were trimmed by 6 bases and 7 bases, with 22 bases remaining between them. The CDR3 length is 16 residues. CDR3: CASSLAFGRGGNEQFF. CDR3 coding DNA: TGTGCCAGCAGCTTAGCCTTTGGGCGGGGCGGGAATGAGCAGTTCTTC.

The genes are TRBV28 and TRBJ1-2; D remains unclear. CDR1 is MDHEN, CDR2 SYDVKM, per germline. V shed 6 bases and J shed 5 bases, with 16 bases lying between them. This CDR3 comprises 14 residues. In DNA, the CDR3 is TGTGCCAGCAGCTTAACAGTATGGGTTTATGGCTACACCTTC. Translating gives CASSLTVWVYGYTF.

Regarding this clonotype: The junction differs from germline at one of its ends, possibly a read error. The J gene is TRBJ1-3, the V gene TRBV7-9; TRBD1 is a possible D gene (6 bases). Germline-derived CDR1 and CDR2 are SEHNR and FQNEAQ (reference sequence). The CDR3 extends over 15 amino acids. In DNA form, the CDR3 reads TGTGCCAGCAGGCGGGACACCTACTCTGGAGACACCATATATTTT. This gives the protein CASRRDTYSGDTIYF. The whole variable domain, filled in from reference TRBV7-9 and TRBJ1-3, reads DTGVSQNPRHKITKRGQNVTFRCDPISEHNRLYWYRQTLGQGPEFLTYFQNEAQLEKSRLLSDRFSAERPKGSFSTLEIQRTEQGDSAMYLCASRRDTYSGDTIYFGEGSWLTVV.

The table lists this clonotype with many counts. J is TRBJ1-4 and V is TRBV15; perhaps TRBD1 as D (5 bases). CDR1 is LNHNV, CDR2 YYDKDF, per germline (reference sequence). Trimming left V 1 base short and J 8 bases short, with 5 bases between. The CDR3 has 12 residues. CDR3: CATSRAGEKLFF. The CDR3 DNA reads TGTGCCACCAGCAGAGCAGGGGAAAAACTGTTTTTT.

The gene calls are TRBV20-1 and TRBJ1-5, with 10 bases identical to TRBD1. V lost 4 bases to trimming and J lost 5 bases; unmatched junction nucleotides: 5. The CDR3 loop spans 14 amino acids. The germline V gene encodes CDR1 DFQATT and CDR2 SNEGSKA (reference sequence). The CDR3 sequence is CSAKRDRGYQPQHF. The CDR3 DNA reads TGCAGTGCTAAAAGGGACAGGGGCTATCAGCCCCAGCATTTT.

The chain carries TRBV6-2 or TRBV6-3 and TRBJ2-1; 11 nucleotides agree with TRBD2. Germline assignment: CDR1 MNHEY and CDR2 SVGEGT. V lost 5 bases, J lost 6 bases, and 6 bases stayed unmatched. This CDR3 has 15 amino acids. In DNA form, the CDR3 reads TGTGCCAGCAGTGTACTAGCGGGAGAAAGCAATGAGCAGTTCTTC. Translated, it gives CASSVLAGESNEQFF.

This clonotype appeared a few times. This sequence joins TRBV7-2 and TRBJ2-3; TRBD2 aligns across 11 bases. Trimming cost V 1 base and J 6 bases; bases outside gene matches: 12. CDR3 length: 18 residues. Germline V gene data show CDR1 as SGHTA and CDR2 as FQGNSA. CDR3: CASSLVGGTSGTGDTQYF. The CDR3 nucleotides are TGTGCCAGCAGCTTAGTGGGGGGGACTAGCGGCACCGGGGATACGCAGTATTTT.

This clonotype was found many times. The chain has TRBV6-2 or TRBV6-3 and TRBJ2-1; 12 positions match TRBD2. The junction had 3 bases not matched to a gene; V was cut back by 1 base and J by 2 bases. This CDR3 comprises 17 residues. CDR1 MNHEY and CDR2 SVGEGT come from the germline V gene. CDR3 amino acids: CASSYFGLAGTYNEQFF. The CDR3 bases are TGTGCCAGCAGTTACTTCGGACTAGCGGGAACCTACAATGAGCAGTTCTTC.

This clonotype was observed at least ten times. The chain joins TRBV7-2 to TRBJ2-3; D gene ambiguous. Between the trimmed V and J ends, which lost 5 bases and 4 bases, there was a span of 16 bases. CDR3 length: 15 residues. The germline V gene encodes CDR1 SGHTA and CDR2 FQGNSA. Written as DNA, the CDR3 is TGTGCCAGCAGCCCACTACTTGGACCGGCAGATACGCAGTATTTT. Translating it yields CASSPLLGPADTQYF.

The chain combines TRBV12-3 or TRBV12-4 with TRBJ1-5, with D possibly being TRBD1 (6 bases). The CDR3 contains 15 residues. The germline V and J ends were trimmed by 3 bases and 5 bases, with 14 bases remaining between them. The CDR3 region is CASSLGKQGYQPQHF. The DNA of the CDR3 is TGTGCCAGCAGTTTGGGGAAACAGGGATATCAGCCCCAGCATTTT.

A note on this clonotype: A much larger clone lies one base from this, so it may be a read error. This chain connects TRBV15 to TRBJ2-7; tentatively, D is TRBD1 or TRBD2 (5 bases each). Trimming left V 0 bases short and J 7 bases short, with 22 bases between. The CDR3 spans 17 residues. Looked up from germline, CDR1 is LNHNV and CDR2 is YYDKDF (reference sequence). The CDR3 nucleotides are TGTGCCACCAGCAGAGATCAGGGAGATAGCTCCTACAATGAGCAGTACTTC. This gives the protein CATSRDQGDSSYNEQYF.

In its sample, this clonotype was seen a few times. This sequence joins TRBV18 and TRBJ2-3, with D unresolved. The germline V gene has CDR1 KGHSH and CDR2 LQKENI. The CDR3 has 17 residues. Between the trimmed V and J ends, which lost 5 bases and 1 base, there was a span of 19 bases. The CDR3 DNA follows: TGTGCCAGCTCATCACAATGGAGTAGCAGAGGCACAGATACGCAGTATTTT. Translated: CASSSQWSSRGTDTQYF.

This chain uses TRBV6-2 or TRBV6-3 with TRBJ1-5; 9 nucleotides align to TRBD1. Germline V CDR1 and CDR2: MNHEY, SVGEGT. After removal of 0 bases from V and 6 bases from J, the junction contained 9 bases not matched to a gene. CDR3 length equals 17 residues. CDR3 loop: CASSYSVGQGIGQPQHF. CDR3 coding DNA: TGTGCCAGCAGTTACTCCGTTGGACAGGGGATCGGTCAGCCCCAGCATTTT.

The chain employs TRBV4-1 and TRBJ2-5; 14 nucleotides align to TRBD2. CDR1 MGHRA and CDR2 YSYEKL come from the germline V gene. The junction had 7 bases not matched to a gene; V was cut back by 0 bases and J by 4 bases. CDR3 length: 18 residues. The DNA for the CDR3 is TGCGCCAGCAGCCAAGATGGTGGGACTAGCGGGAGTTCAGAGACCCAGTACTTC. It specifies CASSQDGGTSGSSETQYF.

Concerning this clonotype itself: This may be a read error: a much more frequent sequence differs by one nucleotide. The rearrangement uses TRBV6-5 and TRBJ1-5; TRBD1 aligns across 9 bases. CDR3 length: 14 amino acids. Germline CDR1 is MNHEY and CDR2 is SVGAGI. DNA for the CDR3: TGTGACAGCAGCGAACAGGGGGCGTGGGAGCCCCAGCATTTT. Protein sequence: CDSSEQGAWEPQHF.

The chain couples TRBV5-1 to TRBJ2-7, with 8 bases that match TRBD1. With V trimmed by 7 bases and J by 4 bases, 10 bases remained unmatched. The germline gives CDR1 SGHRS, CDR2 YFSETQ. The CDR3 sequence is 14 residues long. CDR3 sequence: CASGEQGAGYEQYF. CDR3 DNA: TGCGCCAGCGGCGAGCAGGGGGCCGGGTACGAGCAGTACTTC.

This chain links TRBV28 with TRBJ2-7, with TRBD1 matching 10 bases. The CDR3 spans 16 residues. V lost 4 bases to trimming and J lost 3 bases; unmatched junction nucleotides: 9. CDR1 MDHEN and CDR2 SYDVKM come from the germline V gene. The CDR3, as DNA: TGTGCCAGCAGTTATAACCGGGACAGGGGTGGCTACGAGCAGTACTTC. This codes for CASSYNRDRGGYEQYF.

The chain carries TRBV6-2 or TRBV6-3 and TRBJ2-5; 7 bases align to TRBD1. V was clipped by 6 bases and J by 4 bases; unmatched bases: 8. Germline loops: CDR1 MNHEY, CDR2 SVGEGT. This CDR3 contains 14 residues. This CDR3 is CASSEDRLAETQYF. The CDR3 DNA reads as TGTGCCAGCAGCGAGGACAGGTTGGCAGAGACCCAGTACTTC.

This clonotype was recorded many times. V is TRBV6-1 and J is TRBJ2-7; D is ambiguous. V was clipped by 5 bases and J by 2 bases, with 16 bases between them. Germline V gene sequence: CDR1 MNHNS, CDR2 SASEGT. The CDR3 has 15 residues. Written as DNA, the CDR3 is TGTGCCAGCAGTTCCGGACGGAGATATACCTACGAGCAGTACTTC. Encoded protein: CASSSGRRYTYEQYF.

This sequence joins TRBV28 and TRBJ1-1; D gene uncertain. The CDR3 length is 13 residues. Per germline, CDR1 MDHEN and CDR2 SYDVKM. V was trimmed by 8 bases and J by 0 bases, leaving 10 bases between them. CDR3 in DNA: TGTGCCAGCGCGTACAGCTTGAACACTGAAGCTTTCTTT. Protein product: CASAYSLNTEAFF.

This chain joins TRBV24-1 and TRBJ2-1; 11 bases map to TRBD2. The V segment lost 4 bases and the J segment 4 bases; nucleotides outside the gene matches: 5. This CDR3 is 16 amino acids long. CDR1 is KGHDR and CDR2 is SFDVKD in the germline V gene. For the CDR3, the DNA is TGTGCCACCAGTGACACCGGGACTAGCGGATACAATGAGCAGTTCTTC. Translation: CATSDTGTSGYNEQFF.

This clonotype was observed many times. This rearrangement joins TRBV7-2 to TRBJ2-3; 8 bases map to TRBD2. This CDR3 has 12 residues. The trim removed 4 bases at V and 10 bases at J, leaving 4 bases unmatched. Germline V gives CDR1 SGHTA, CDR2 FQGNSA. The CDR3 region has the DNA TGTGCCAGCAGCTATCCGGGACTAGCGCAGTATTTT. Protein: CASSYPGLAQYF.

Many counts were recorded for this clonotype. The rearrangement uses TRBV6-2 or TRBV6-3 and TRBJ1-2; D is ambiguous. The CDR3 length is 13 residues. Trimming left V 10 bases short and J 3 bases short, with 15 bases between. Germline V CDR1 and CDR2: MNHEY, SVGEGT. This CDR3 reads CAIQKPVDYGYTF. The CDR3 nucleotides read TGTGCCATCCAAAAGCCCGTCGACTATGGCTACACCTTC.

This clonotype was observed at least ten times. The rearrangement uses TRBV28 and TRBJ2-5; D ambiguous. Germline V gene data show CDR1 as MDHEN and CDR2 as SYDVKM. The CDR3 contains 11 residues. V lost 2 bases and J lost 5, with 3 bases in between. The CDR3 DNA reads as TGTGCCAGCAGTTTACGGGAGACCCAGTACTTC. It codes for CASSLRETQYF.